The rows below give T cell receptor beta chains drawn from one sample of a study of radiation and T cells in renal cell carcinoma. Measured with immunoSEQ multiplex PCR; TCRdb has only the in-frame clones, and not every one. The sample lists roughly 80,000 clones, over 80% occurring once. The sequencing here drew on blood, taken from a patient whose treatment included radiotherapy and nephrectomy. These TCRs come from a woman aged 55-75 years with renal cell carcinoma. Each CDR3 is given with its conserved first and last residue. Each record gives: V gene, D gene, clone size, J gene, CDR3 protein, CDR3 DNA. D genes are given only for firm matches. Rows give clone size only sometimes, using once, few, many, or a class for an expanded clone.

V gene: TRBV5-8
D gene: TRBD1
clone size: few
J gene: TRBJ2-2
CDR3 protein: CASSPNRGRGLGELFF
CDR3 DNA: TGTGCCAGCAGCCCTAACAGGGGCCGAGGGCTCGGGGAGCTGTTTTTT

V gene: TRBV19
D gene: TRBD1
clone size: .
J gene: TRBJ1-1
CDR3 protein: CASSILTLTGTEAFF
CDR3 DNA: TGTGCCAGTAGTATTCTAACCTTGACAGGGACTGAAGCTTTCTTT

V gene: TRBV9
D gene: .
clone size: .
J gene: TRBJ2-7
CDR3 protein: CASSDRGARGGEQYF
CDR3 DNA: TGTGCCAGCAGCGACCGCGGGGCTCGGGGTGGAGAGCAGTACTTC

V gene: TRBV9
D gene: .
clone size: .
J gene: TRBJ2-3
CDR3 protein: CASSAQGPTDTQYF
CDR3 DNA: TGTGCCAGCAGCGCACAGGGTCCCACAGATACGCAGTATTTT

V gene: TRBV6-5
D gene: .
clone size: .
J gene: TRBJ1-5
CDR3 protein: CASSEVQPQHF
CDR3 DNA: TGTGCCAGCAGTGAAGTTCAGCCCCAGCATTTT

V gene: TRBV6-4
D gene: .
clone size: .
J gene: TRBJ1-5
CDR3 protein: CASSDGPTQPQHF
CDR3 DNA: TGTGCCAGCAGTGACGGACCGACTCAGCCCCAGCATTTT

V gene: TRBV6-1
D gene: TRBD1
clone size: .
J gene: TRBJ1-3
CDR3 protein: CASSGETGAGNTIYF
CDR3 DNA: TGTGCCAGCAGTGGGGAGACAGGGGCTGGAAACACCATATATTTT

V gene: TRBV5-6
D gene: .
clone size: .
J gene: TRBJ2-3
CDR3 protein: CASSLEDTQYF
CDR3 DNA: TGTGCCAGCAGCTTAGAAGATACGCAGTATTTT

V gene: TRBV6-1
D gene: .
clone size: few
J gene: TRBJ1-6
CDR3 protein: CASSENRINSPLHF
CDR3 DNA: TGTGCCAGCAGTGAGAATCGAATTAATTCACCCCTCCACTTT

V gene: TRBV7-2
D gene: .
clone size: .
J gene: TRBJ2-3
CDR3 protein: CASGVTDTQYF
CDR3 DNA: TGTGCCAGCGGGGTCACAGATACGCAGTATTTT

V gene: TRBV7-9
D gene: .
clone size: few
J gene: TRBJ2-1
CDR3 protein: CASSLSDFRQFF
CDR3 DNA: TGTGCCAGCAGCTTAAGTGACTTCCGGCAGTTCTTC

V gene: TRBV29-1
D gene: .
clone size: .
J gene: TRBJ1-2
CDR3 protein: CSVEATGHGYTF
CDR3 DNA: TGCAGCGTTGAAGCAACGGGTCATGGCTACACCTTC

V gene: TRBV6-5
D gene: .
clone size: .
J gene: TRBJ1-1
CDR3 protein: CASKRETNTEAFF
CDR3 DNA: TGTGCCAGCAAGCGGGAGACGAACACTGAAGCTTTCTTT

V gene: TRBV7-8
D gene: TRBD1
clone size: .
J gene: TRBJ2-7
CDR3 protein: CASSSVRTGREQYF
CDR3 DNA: TGTGCCAGCAGCTCCGTCAGGACAGGGAGAGAGCAGTACTTC

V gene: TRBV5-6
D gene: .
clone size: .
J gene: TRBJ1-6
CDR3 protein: CASSLGTGQPNSPLHF
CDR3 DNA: TGTGCCAGCAGCTTGGGTACCGGACAGCCTAATTCACCCCTCCACTTT

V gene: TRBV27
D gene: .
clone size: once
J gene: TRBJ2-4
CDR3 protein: CASRRAAKNIQYF
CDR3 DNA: TGTGCCAGCAGACGGGCGGCCAAAAACATTCAGTACTTC

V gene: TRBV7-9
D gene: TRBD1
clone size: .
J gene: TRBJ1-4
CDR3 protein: CASSLVGQGAEKLFF
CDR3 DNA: TGTGCCAGCAGCTTAGTCGGACAGGGTGCTGAAAAACTGTTTTTT

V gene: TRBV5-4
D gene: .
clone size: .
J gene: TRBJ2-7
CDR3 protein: CASSSQGRTYEQYF
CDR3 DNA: TGTGCCAGCAGCTCTCAGGGACGCACCTACGAGCAGTACTTC

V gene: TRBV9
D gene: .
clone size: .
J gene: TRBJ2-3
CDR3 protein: CASSAPGGWRTDTQYF
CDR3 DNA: TGTGCCAGCAGCGCCCCAGGGGGGTGGCGGACAGATACGCAGTATTTT

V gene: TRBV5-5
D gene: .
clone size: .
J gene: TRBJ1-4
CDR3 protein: CASSLGQTINEKLFF
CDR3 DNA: TGTGCCAGCAGCTTGGGACAGACAATTAATGAAAAACTGTTTTTT

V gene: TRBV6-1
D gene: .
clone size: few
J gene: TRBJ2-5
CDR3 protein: CASRPLWGSEETQYF
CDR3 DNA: TGTGCCAGCAGGCCCCTATGGGGGTCCGAAGAGACCCAGTACTTC

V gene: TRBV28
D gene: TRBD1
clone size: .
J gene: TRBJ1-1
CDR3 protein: CASLGTENTEAFF
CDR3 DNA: TGTGCCTCCCTGGGGACAGAGAACACTGAAGCTTTCTTT

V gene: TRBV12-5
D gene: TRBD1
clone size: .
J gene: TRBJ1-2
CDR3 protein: CASGLPRPTGDHGYTF
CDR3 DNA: TGTGCTAGTGGTTTGCCCCGACCGACAGGGGACCATGGCTACACCTTC

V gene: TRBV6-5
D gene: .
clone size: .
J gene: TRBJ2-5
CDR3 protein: CASSLQGGWPETQYF
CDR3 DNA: TGTGCCAGCAGCCTACAGGGGGGGTGGCCAGAGACCCAGTACTTC

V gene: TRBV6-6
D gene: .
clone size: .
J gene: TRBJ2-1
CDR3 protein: CASSYTGAYNEQFF
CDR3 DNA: TGTGCCAGCAGTTACACCGGGGCCTACAATGAGCAGTTCTTC

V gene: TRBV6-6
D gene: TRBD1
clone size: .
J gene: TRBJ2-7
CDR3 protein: CASSYSGTGTYEQYF
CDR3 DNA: TGTGCCAGCAGTTACTCCGGGACAGGGACCTACGAGCAGTACTTC

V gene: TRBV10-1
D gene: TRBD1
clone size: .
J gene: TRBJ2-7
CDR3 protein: CASSSGTGPYEQYF
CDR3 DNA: TGCGCCAGCAGCTCCGGGACAGGTCCCTACGAGCAGTACTTC

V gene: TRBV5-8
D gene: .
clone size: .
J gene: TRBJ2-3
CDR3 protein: CASSLVGSTDTQYF
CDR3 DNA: TGTGCCAGCAGCTTGGTCGGGAGCACAGATACGCAGTATTTT

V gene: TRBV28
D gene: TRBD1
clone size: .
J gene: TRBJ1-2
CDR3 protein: CASSLGSGGGYGYTF
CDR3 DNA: TGTGCCAGCAGTTTAGGCTCAGGGGGGGGCTATGGCTACACCTTC

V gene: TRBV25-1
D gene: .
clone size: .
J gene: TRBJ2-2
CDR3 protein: CASSARGHWGTGELFF
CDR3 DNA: TGTGCCAGCAGTGCCCGAGGCCATTGGGGCACCGGGGAGCTGTTTTTT

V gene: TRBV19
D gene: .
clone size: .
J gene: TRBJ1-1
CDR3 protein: CASLAGFVGAEAFF
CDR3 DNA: TGTGCCAGTTTAGCGGGTTTCGTAGGTGCTGAAGCTTTCTTT

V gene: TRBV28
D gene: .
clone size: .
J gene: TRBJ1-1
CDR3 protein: CASRTWDNTNTEAFF
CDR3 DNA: TGTGCCAGCAGGACTTGGGACAATACGAACACTGAAGCTTTCTTT

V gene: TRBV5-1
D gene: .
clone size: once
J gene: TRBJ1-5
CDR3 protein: CASSLDRESNQPQHF
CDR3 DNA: TGCGCCAGCAGCCTGGATCGGGAGAGCAATCAGCCCCAGCATTTT

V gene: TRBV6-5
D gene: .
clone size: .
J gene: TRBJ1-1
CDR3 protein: CASRRTDADTEAFF
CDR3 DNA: TGTGCCAGCAGACGGACAGACGCCGACACTGAAGCTTTCTTT

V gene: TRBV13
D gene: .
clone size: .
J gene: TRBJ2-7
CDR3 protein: CASSSVRGQIPREQYF
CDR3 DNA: TGTGCCAGCAGCTCTGTTAGGGGCCAAATACCCCGCGAGCAGTACTTC

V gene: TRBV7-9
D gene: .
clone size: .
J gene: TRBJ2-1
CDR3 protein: CASSPARTRPGDEQFF
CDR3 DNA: TGTGCCAGCAGCCCCGCGAGGACCCGACCGGGGGATGAGCAGTTCTTC

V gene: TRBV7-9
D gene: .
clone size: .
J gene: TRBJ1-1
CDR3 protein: CASSLVRGDTEAFF
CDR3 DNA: TGTGCCAGCAGTCTCGTTAGGGGGGACACTGAAGCTTTCTTT